This is a list of T cell receptor beta chains from one sample in a study of shared clonotypes between healthy human individuals. Generated by immunoSEQ multiplex PCR, the TCRdb table keeps only in-frame clones and is missing some. This table holds a few million clones, more than 90% found once. Sequencing was performed on naive CD4+ T cells sorted from blood. Receptors were obtained from a man in his late teens or twenties in good health. Both conserved end residues are part of each CDR3. Fields, in order: D gene, clone size, V gene, J gene, CDR3 length, CDR3 protein, CDR3 DNA. A D gene is named only where the DNA matches it firmly. Size tells how often a clone was seen (once, few, many) or the class of an expanded clone, and some rows leave it out.

TRBD1	-	TRBV7-2	TRBJ1-2	14	CASSPTGTGDGYTF	TGTGCCAGCAGCCCGACCGGGACAGGGGATGGCTACACCTTC
-	-	TRBV10-3	TRBJ1-2	13	CAISVNREYGYTF	TGTGCCATCAGTGTCAACAGGGAGTATGGCTACACCTTC
TRBD2	few	TRBV5-1	TRBJ2-3	17	CASSLGLNGGSLDTQYF	TGCGCCAGCAGCTTAGGCCTGAATGGCGGGAGCTTAGATACGCAGTATTTT
-	-	TRBV5-1	TRBJ1-1	16	CASSFVGGGRWTEAFF	TGCGCCAGCAGCTTCGTCGGGGGCGGGAGGTGGACTGAAGCTTTCTTT
TRBD2	-	TRBV19	TRBJ2-5	16	CASSVTSGSGQETQYF	TGTGCCAGTAGTGTGACTAGCGGGAGCGGACAAGAGACCCAGTACTTC
TRBD2	-	TRBV11-2	TRBJ2-2	16	CASSKGTSGNTGELFF	TGTGCCAGCAGCAAAGGGACTAGCGGCAACACCGGGGAGCTGTTTTTT
-	-	TRBV30	TRBJ2-7	12	CAWSPTGYEQYF	TGTGCCTGGAGCCCAACAGGGTACGAGCAGTACTTC
-	-	TRBV6-5	TRBJ2-7	15	CASSYSRGPRYEQYF	TGTGCCAGCAGTTACTCGCGGGGGCCCAGATACGAGCAGTACTTC
TRBD2	-	TRBV10-3	TRBJ2-1	17	CAIRGTSGTSSYNEQFF	TGTGCCATCAGAGGGACTAGCGGGACGAGCTCCTACAATGAGCAGTTCTTC
TRBD2	-	TRBV7-9	TRBJ2-5	15	CASTRGLAGEETQYF	TGTGCCAGCACTCGGGGACTAGCGGGGGAAGAGACCCAGTACTTC
-	-	TRBV5-1	TRBJ1-1	15	CASSSSGGMNTEAFF	TGCGCCAGCAGCTCGTCGGGGGGTATGAACACTGAAGCTTTCTTT
-	once	TRBV7-9	TRBJ1-4	16	CASSPRRFVDNEKLFF	TGTGCCAGCAGCCCGAGACGGTTTGTGGATAATGAAAAACTGTTTTTT
TRBD2	-	TRBV5-1	TRBJ2-2	16	CASSLDSGGNTGELFF	TGCGCCAGCAGCTTGGACAGCGGGGGGAACACCGGGGAGCTGTTTTTT
-	-	TRBV28	TRBJ1-5	18	CASIPPFERGDSNQPQHF	TGTGCCAGCATCCCACCGTTTGAGAGGGGAGATAGCAATCAGCCCCAGCATTTT
-	-	TRBV12-2	TRBJ2-5	17	CASRLGNPRLALETQYF	TGTGCAAGTCGCTTAGGAAACCCCCGACTAGCCTTAGAGACCCAGTACTTC
-	-	TRBV11-3	TRBJ1-1	14	CASSLAGANTEAFF	TGTGCCAGCAGCTTAGCAGGGGCGAACACTGAAGCTTTCTTT
-	-	TRBV29-1	TRBJ2-7	13	CSVTRGKTYEQYF	TGCAGCGTGACCAGGGGCAAGACCTACGAGCAGTACTTC
-	-	TRBV7-9	TRBJ2-1	15	CASSLSSGGFNEQFF	TGTGCCAGCAGCTTAAGTAGCGGCGGATTTAATGAGCAGTTCTTC
TRBD1	once	TRBV28	TRBJ2-2	20	CASSPSGTVLFNPGTGELFF	TGTGCCAGCAGTCCGTCCGGGACAGTCCTCTTTAACCCGGGCACCGGGGAGCTGTTTTTT
-	-	TRBV5-4	TRBJ1-2	13	CAGGSKANYGYTF	TGTGCCGGAGGGTCCAAGGCTAACTATGGCTACACTTTC
TRBD1	-	TRBV5-1	TRBJ2-7	15	CASSLEDRVSYEQYF	TGCGCCAGCAGCCTAGAGGACAGGGTTTCCTACGAGCAGTACTTC
-	-	TRBV27	TRBJ2-3	17	CASSRRKQGGNSDTQYF	TGTGCCAGCAGTAGACGGAAACAGGGCGGTAATTCAGATACGCAGTATTTT
-	once	TRBV6-1	TRBJ2-7	13	CASSDPGGYEQYF	TGTGCCAGCAGTGACCCCGGGGGCTACGAGCAGTACTTC
-	-	TRBV7-9	TRBJ1-1	13	CASTAAKNTEAFF	TGTGCCAGCACCGCGGCCAAGAACACTGAAGCTTTCTTT
TRBD2	-	TRBV7-9	TRBJ2-3	16	CASSLGTSGRADTQYF	TGTGCCAGCAGCCTCGGGACTAGCGGGAGGGCAGATACGCAGTATTTT
-	-	TRBV10-3	TRBJ1-3	16	CAISDVLGRSGNTIYF	TGTGCCATCAGTGACGTTCTAGGCCGCTCTGGAAACACCATATATTTT
-	-	TRBV2	TRBJ1-2	14	CASSGGGGNYGYTF	TGTGCCAGCAGTGGGGGAGGGGGTAACTATGGCTACACCTTC
-	-	TRBV7-2	TRBJ2-7	15	CASSLVGGGSYEQYF	TGTGCCAGCAGCTTAGTGGGGGGTGGGTCCTACGAGCAGTACTTC
-	-	TRBV7-2	TRBJ2-7	14	CASGRLLPPYEQYF	TGTGCCAGCGGGAGACTACTTCCCCCCTACGAGCAGTACTTC
-	-	TRBV30	TRBJ2-4	16	CAWTGSGGEAKNIQYF	TGTGCCTGGACGGGTAGCGGAGGGGAGGCCAAAAACATTCAGTACTTC
TRBD2	-	TRBV9	TRBJ2-7	16	CASSPRGAGDAYEQYF	TGTGCCAGCAGCCCCCGAGGAGCGGGAGATGCCTACGAGCAGTACTTC
TRBD1	few	TRBV4-1	TRBJ1-6	16	CASSQGYGTGDSPLHF	TGCGCCAGCAGCCAAGGCTATGGGACAGGGGATTCACCCCTCCACTTT
TRBD2	-	TRBV4-2	TRBJ2-3	19	CASSQTIPGLAGGTDTQYF	TGTGCCAGCAGCCAAACAATCCCGGGACTAGCGGGCGGAACAGATACGCAGTATTTT